This TCR beta chain was retrieved from a study of cytomegalovirus exposure and HLA in healthy donors. Primers: 60 Vbeta forward and 13 Jbeta reverse. Here immunoSEQ multiplex PCR was the method, and the copy in TCRdb shows in-frame clones only, minus some. In the table there are more than 150,000 clones, around three quarters of which are singletons. The sequence was obtained from a man in his forties in good health and CMV-seronegative. Sequencing was carried out using PBMCs.

The CDR3 nucleotides are TGTGCCTGGAAAGGTGGGGAGCGGGAGACCGGGGAGCTGTTTTTT. Its translation: CAWKGGERETGELFF. V gene TRBV30 combines with J gene TRBJ2-2; TRBD2 agrees at 8 bases. Germline V gene lookup returns CDR1 GTSNPN and CDR2 SVGIG (reference sequence). This CDR3 spans 15 amino acids. V gave up 4 bases and J gave up 5 bases; unmatched junction bases: 9.